Listed here are 11 T cell receptor beta chains from one sample, sequenced in a study of T cell responses to AZD1222 COVID-19 vaccine. Measured with immunoSEQ multiplex PCR; TCRdb has only the in-frame clones, and not every one. The sample has about 150,000 clones, roughly nine tenths seen once. The sample consisted of peripheral blood, taken on day 0 of AZD1222 vaccination. All receptors derive from an adult in good health.

The chain links TRBV6-5 to TRBJ2-7; 8 bases fit TRBD1. V trimming: 6 bases; J trimming: 0 bases; junction bases outside the gene matches: 4. The CDR3 runs 14 residues. The germline CDR1 and CDR2 sequences are MNHEY and SVGAGI. The DNA of the CDR3 is TGTGCCAGCAGAAGGACAGGGTCCTCCTACGAGCAGTACTTC. Its protein product is CASRRTGSSYEQYF.

This rearrangement joins TRBV7-3 to TRBJ1-6; 10 bases match TRBD1. CDR1 SGHTA and CDR2 FQGTGA come from the germline V gene. The CDR3 totals 14 residues. The J segment lost 12 bases and the V segment lost 5 bases, leaving 7 bases of the junction unmatched. In nucleotides, the CDR3 is TGTGCCAGCAGCCCAACCGGGACAGGGGTACCCCTCCACTTT. Protein product: CASSPTGTGVPLHF. The variable domain in full, completed from reference TRBV7-3 and TRBJ1-6, reads GAGVSQTPSNKVTEKGKYVELRCDPISGHTALYWYRQSLGQGPEFLIYFQGTGAADDSGLPNDRFFAVRPEGSVSTLKIQRTERGDSAVYLCASSPTGTGVPLHFGNGTRLTVT.

The rearrangement joins TRBV9 to TRBJ2-1; D not resolved. The CDR3 runs to 14 residues. The germline gives CDR1 SGDLS, CDR2 YYNGEE. Trimming stripped 2 bases from V and 0 bases from J, with 6 bases between. CDR3 amino acids: CASSVGPSYNEQFF. As DNA, the CDR3 is TGTGCCAGCAGCGTTGGGCCCTCCTACAATGAGCAGTTCTTC.

The sample holds one count of this clone. V is TRBV7-9 and J is TRBJ1-6, with a tentative D call TRBD1 (5 bases). The germline CDR1 and CDR2 sequences are SEHNR and FQNEAQ (reference sequence). V was trimmed by 0 bases and J by 8 bases, leaving 8 bases between them. This CDR3 is built from 14 residues. The CDR3 nucleotides are TGTGCCAGCAGCTTAGCAGGGGCGGATTCACCCCTCCACTTT. This encodes CASSLAGADSPLHF.

This rearrangement joins TRBV27 to TRBJ2-6; D possibly corresponds to TRBD1 (6 bases). The V end was cut by 6 bases, the J end by 0 bases, with 18 bases between. CDR1 is MNHEY and CDR2 is SMNVEV in the germline V gene (reference sequence). The CDR3 loop spans 18 amino acids. CDR3 protein: CASRPSGQPYSGANVLTF. The DNA for the CDR3 is TGTGCCAGCAGACCCTCCGGACAGCCCTACTCTGGGGCCAACGTCCTGACTTTC.

CDR3 DNA: TGTGCCAGCAGCTTTGGGACAGGGGGCCAGCCCCAGCATTTT. It translates to CASSFGTGGQPQHF. This chain joins TRBV11-3 and TRBJ1-5, with 12 bases matching TRBD1. V shed 3 bases and J 7 bases; nucleotides not matched to a gene: 1. CDR1 is SGHNT, CDR2 YENEEA, per germline. CDR3 size: 14 residues.

This clone was picked up one time. V usage is TRBV9 and J usage is TRBJ1-6, with D perhaps TRBD1 (5 bases). The CDR3 has 15 amino acids. V was trimmed by 2 bases and J by 10 bases, leaving 16 bases between them. The germline V gene encodes CDR1 SGDLS and CDR2 YYNGEE. The CDR3: CASSVGTLGASPLHF. CDR3 DNA: TGTGCCAGCAGCGTTGGGACTTTAGGGGCATCACCCCTCCACTTT.

V usage is TRBV29-1 and J usage is TRBJ2-7, with TRBD1 identical over 10 bases. The CDR3 consists of 13 residues. The germline CDR1 and CDR2 sequences are SQVTM and ANQGSEA. With 5 bases clipped from V and 4 bases from J, the junction kept 5 bases outside the gene matches. This chain's CDR3 is CSVYDRGRYEQYF. The CDR3 DNA reads as TGCAGCGTTTACGACAGGGGGCGGTACGAGCAGTACTTC.

This CDR3 reads CASIGLAGGSSYNEQFF. The CDR3 region has the DNA TGTGCCAGCATAGGACTAGCGGGAGGGAGCTCCTACAATGAGCAGTTCTTC. The V and J genes are TRBV2 and TRBJ2-1, with 15 bases fitting TRBD2. The CDR3 consists of 17 residues. Trimming at V came to 7 bases and at J to 0 bases, leaving 4 bases not matched to a gene. CDR1 is SNHLY, CDR2 FYNNEI, per germline.

The rearrangement uses TRBV10-1 and TRBJ2-7; D unclear. The V and J ends lost 0 bases and 7 bases respectively, with 16 bases between them. In germline, CDR1 is WNHNN, CDR2 SYGVQD (reference sequence). The CDR3 has 15 amino acids. The CDR3 is CASSESGPKGWEQYF. DNA of the CDR3: TGCGCCAGCAGTGAGTCCGGTCCGAAAGGCTGGGAGCAGTACTTC.

The CDR3 protein is CATSSGAGGLTDTQYF. The DNA for the CDR3 is TGTGCCACCAGTAGCGGAGCGGGGGGTCTCACAGATACGCAGTATTTT. V is TRBV24-1 and J is TRBJ2-3, with TRBD2 matching 9 bases. Germline trimming cut 6 bases from V and 2 bases from J; bases unmatched to any gene: 8. Germline-derived CDR1 and CDR2 are KGHDR and SFDVKD. The CDR3 is made up of 16 amino acids.